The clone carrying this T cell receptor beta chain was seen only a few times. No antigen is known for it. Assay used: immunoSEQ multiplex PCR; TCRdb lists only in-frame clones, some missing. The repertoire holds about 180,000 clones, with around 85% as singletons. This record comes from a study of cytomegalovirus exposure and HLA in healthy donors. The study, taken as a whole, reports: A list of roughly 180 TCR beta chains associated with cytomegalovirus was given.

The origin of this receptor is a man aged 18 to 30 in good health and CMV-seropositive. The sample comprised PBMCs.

The DNA of the CDR3 is TGTGCCAGCAGCCCGGCAGGGGGGCATGGCTACACCTTC. It translates to CASSPAGGHGYTF. The chain joins TRBV9 to TRBJ1-2, with 7 positions matching TRBD1. This CDR3 has 13 residues. Losses at the gene ends were 4 bases for V and 6 bases for J; bases not matched to a gene: 6. Germline CDR1 is SGDLS and CDR2 is YYNGEE.